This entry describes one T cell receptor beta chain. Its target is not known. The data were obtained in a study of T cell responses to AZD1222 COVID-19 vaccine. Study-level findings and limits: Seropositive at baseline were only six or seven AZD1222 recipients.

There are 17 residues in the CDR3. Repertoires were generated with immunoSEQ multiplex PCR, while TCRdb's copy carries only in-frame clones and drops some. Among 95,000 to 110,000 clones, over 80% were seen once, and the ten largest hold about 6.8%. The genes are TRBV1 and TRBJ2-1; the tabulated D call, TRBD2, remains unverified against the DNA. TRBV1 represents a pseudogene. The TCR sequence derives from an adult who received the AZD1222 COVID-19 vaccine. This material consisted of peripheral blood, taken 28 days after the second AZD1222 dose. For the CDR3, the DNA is TGCACCAGCAGCCAGGGCCGGGGAAGCGGGGTATACAATGAGCAGTTCTTC. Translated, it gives CTSSQGRGSGVYNEQFF.